The rows below give T cell receptor beta chains drawn from one sample of a study of blood T cell repertoires in COVID-19. Some clones are missing from TCRdb's copy, which holds only in-frame ones; the method was immunoSEQ multiplex PCR. This sample has around 180,000 clones; approximately 90% occur once, and the top ten carry 2.1%. The material sequenced was peripheral blood. The receptors shown here come from a man aged 65-85 years with active or convalescent COVID-19. The CDR3 runs from the conserved cysteine through the conserved F or W. Fields, in order: CDR3 length, V gene, J gene, clone size, D gene, CDR3 DNA, CDR3 protein. A D gene is named only where the DNA matches it firmly. Size is stated for part of the rows, as once, few or many counts, or as a class when the clone is expanded.

CDR3 length: 15; V gene: TRBV7-2; J gene: TRBJ2-2; clone size: once; D gene: TRBD2; CDR3 DNA: TGTGCCAGCAGCTTAGGGCGGGGGGCGTCCGGGGAGCTGTTTTTT; CDR3 protein: CASSLGRGASGELFF
CDR3 length: 14; V gene: TRBV6-5; J gene: TRBJ2-7; clone size: once; D gene: TRBD2; CDR3 DNA: TGTGCCAGCAGCCCCCTAGCGGGCTTCTACGAGCAGTACTTC; CDR3 protein: CASSPLAGFYEQYF
CDR3 length: 14; V gene: TRBV9; J gene: TRBJ2-3; clone size: once; D gene: -; CDR3 DNA: TGTGCCAGCAGCGTAGGACCCGCAGGAGATACGCAGTATTTT; CDR3 protein: CASSVGPAGDTQYF
CDR3 length: 14; V gene: TRBV9; J gene: TRBJ1-3; clone size: -; D gene: -; CDR3 DNA: TGTGCCAGCAGCGTTGAGGGCTCTGGAAACACCATATATTTT; CDR3 protein: CASSVEGSGNTIYF
CDR3 length: 18; V gene: TRBV9; J gene: TRBJ2-3; clone size: -; D gene: TRBD2; CDR3 DNA: TGTGCCAGCAGCGTAGCCCTGGGACTAGCGGGGAGCACAGATACGCAGTATTTT; CDR3 protein: CASSVALGLAGSTDTQYF
CDR3 length: 15; V gene: TRBV9; J gene: TRBJ2-2; clone size: -; D gene: -; CDR3 DNA: TGTGCCAGCAGCCGAAAGCCCACAGACACCGGGGAGCTGTTTTTT; CDR3 protein: CASSRKPTDTGELFF
CDR3 length: 18; V gene: TRBV7-8; J gene: TRBJ1-4; clone size: -; D gene: -; CDR3 DNA: TGTGCCAGCAGCTTAGGGTTGGGGCGCGGGGCACGTGTTGAAAAACTGTTTTTT; CDR3 protein: CASSLGLGRGARVEKLFF
CDR3 length: 14; V gene: TRBV7-8; J gene: TRBJ1-1; clone size: -; D gene: -; CDR3 DNA: TGTGCCAGCAGCTTAGGGGACTTGAACACTGAAGCTTTCTTT; CDR3 protein: CASSLGDLNTEAFF
CDR3 length: 13; V gene: TRBV11-2; J gene: TRBJ1-4; clone size: -; D gene: TRBD1; CDR3 DNA: TGTGCCAGCAGCCAGACAGGGCTTGAAAAACTGTTTTTT; CDR3 protein: CASSQTGLEKLFF
CDR3 length: 15; V gene: TRBV5-1; J gene: TRBJ2-7; clone size: -; D gene: TRBD1; CDR3 DNA: TGCGCCAGCAGCCCCACCCCCGGGACAGCATACGAGCAGTACTTC; CDR3 protein: CASSPTPGTAYEQYF
CDR3 length: 13; V gene: TRBV18; J gene: TRBJ1-1; clone size: -; D gene: -; CDR3 DNA: TGTGCCAGCTCACGGGGGGGGAACACTGAAGCTTTCTTT; CDR3 protein: CASSRGGNTEAFF
CDR3 length: 12; V gene: TRBV24-1; J gene: TRBJ2-2; clone size: -; D gene: -; CDR3 DNA: TGTGCCACCAGTGAAAACTCCGGTGAGCTGTTTTTT; CDR3 protein: CATSENSGELFF
CDR3 length: 15; V gene: TRBV15; J gene: TRBJ1-5; clone size: -; D gene: -; CDR3 DNA: TGTGCCACCAGCAGAGTCGGACAGAGCAATCAGCCCCAGCATTTT; CDR3 protein: CATSRVGQSNQPQHF
CDR3 length: 14; V gene: TRBV6-5; J gene: TRBJ2-7; clone size: -; D gene: -; CDR3 DNA: TGTGCCAGCAGCCTCCTCGACAGTACCTACGAGCAGTACTTC; CDR3 protein: CASSLLDSTYEQYF
CDR3 length: 16; V gene: TRBV19; J gene: TRBJ2-5; clone size: once; D gene: -; CDR3 DNA: TGTGCCAGTAGTATAAGGGGCAGGGGAAACCAAGAGACCCAGTACTTC; CDR3 protein: CASSIRGRGNQETQYF
CDR3 length: 15; V gene: TRBV5-6; J gene: TRBJ2-7; clone size: -; D gene: -; CDR3 DNA: TGTGCCAGCAGCCCGCAAGGGGTCATCTTAAGCGAGCAGTACTTC; CDR3 protein: CASSPQGVILSEQYF
CDR3 length: 15; V gene: TRBV19; J gene: TRBJ2-1; clone size: -; D gene: -; CDR3 DNA: TGTGCCAGTAGTATAGGGGCAGTCTTCTTGAGTGAGCAGTTCTTC; CDR3 protein: CASSIGAVFLSEQFF
CDR3 length: 14; V gene: TRBV5-1; J gene: TRBJ2-5; clone size: -; D gene: -; CDR3 DNA: TGCGCCAGCAGCTTGGCCGGGGGGCTGGAGACCCAGTACTTC; CDR3 protein: CASSLAGGLETQYF
CDR3 length: 15; V gene: TRBV3-1/TRBV3-2; J gene: TRBJ2-7; clone size: -; D gene: TRBD2; CDR3 DNA: TGTGCCAGCAGCCATTCCTCGTGGGACTATTACGAGCAGTACTTC; CDR3 protein: CASSHSSWDYYEQYF
CDR3 length: 15; V gene: TRBV18; J gene: TRBJ2-3; clone size: -; D gene: TRBD2; CDR3 DNA: TGTGCCAGCTCACCAAGCGGGATTAGCACAGATACGCAGTATTTT; CDR3 protein: CASSPSGISTDTQYF
CDR3 length: 17; V gene: TRBV21-1; J gene: TRBJ1-5; clone size: -; D gene: -; CDR3 DNA: TGTGCCAGCAGCAACATTAGTGGGACAGGGGATGATCAGCCCCAGCATTTT; CDR3 protein: CASSNISGTGDDQPQHF
CDR3 length: 16; V gene: TRBV6-6; J gene: TRBJ2-1; clone size: once; D gene: -; CDR3 DNA: TGTGCCAGCAGTTACGGACTCATAAGCTCCTACAATGAGCAGTTCTTC; CDR3 protein: CASSYGLISSYNEQFF
CDR3 length: 16; V gene: TRBV9; J gene: TRBJ2-2; clone size: -; D gene: -; CDR3 DNA: TGTGCCAGCAGCTCTTTCCGCATAGCGAACACCGGGGAGCTGTTTTTT; CDR3 protein: CASSSFRIANTGELFF
CDR3 length: 16; V gene: TRBV6-1; J gene: TRBJ2-3; clone size: once; D gene: -; CDR3 DNA: TGTGCCAGCAGTGAACACAGGGGGAGGGTCACAGATACGCAGTATTTT; CDR3 protein: CASSEHRGRVTDTQYF
CDR3 length: 13; V gene: TRBV28; J gene: TRBJ2-2; clone size: -; D gene: -; CDR3 DNA: TGTGCCAGCAGGGCGGGGTGGACCGGGGAGCTGTTTTTT; CDR3 protein: CASRAGWTGELFF
CDR3 length: 15; V gene: TRBV2; J gene: TRBJ1-6; clone size: -; D gene: -; CDR3 DNA: TGTGCCAGCACCCGGGAGGCGGGGCATGGTTCACCCCTCCACTTT; CDR3 protein: CASTREAGHGSPLHF
CDR3 length: 13; V gene: TRBV28; J gene: TRBJ2-7; clone size: -; D gene: -; CDR3 DNA: TGTGCCAGCAGTCTGACAGGAGCCTACGAGCAGTACTTC; CDR3 protein: CASSLTGAYEQYF
CDR3 length: 16; V gene: TRBV5-5; J gene: TRBJ1-4; clone size: -; D gene: TRBD1; CDR3 DNA: TGTGCCAGCAGCTTGTCGGCGGGACAGGGGAATGAAAAACTGTTTTTT; CDR3 protein: CASSLSAGQGNEKLFF
CDR3 length: 15; V gene: TRBV6-6; J gene: TRBJ2-3; clone size: -; D gene: TRBD2; CDR3 DNA: TGTGCCAGCAGCCCGGGACTAGCGGGAGCAGATACGCAGTATTTT; CDR3 protein: CASSPGLAGADTQYF
CDR3 length: 15; V gene: TRBV6-5; J gene: TRBJ2-7; clone size: once; D gene: -; CDR3 DNA: TGTGCCAGCAGTTTGTCCGGGAATGAGGGCTACGAGCAGTACTTC; CDR3 protein: CASSLSGNEGYEQYF
CDR3 length: 18; V gene: TRBV11-2; J gene: TRBJ2-7; clone size: -; D gene: TRBD2; CDR3 DNA: TGTGCCAGCAGCTTAGTTCATCGGACTAGCGGGAGAGCGTACGAGCAGTACTTC; CDR3 protein: CASSLVHRTSGRAYEQYF
CDR3 length: 13; V gene: TRBV15; J gene: TRBJ1-1; clone size: -; D gene: -; CDR3 DNA: TGTGCCACCAGCAGAGATCCGGGTACTGAAGCTTTCTTT; CDR3 protein: CATSRDPGTEAFF
CDR3 length: 14; V gene: TRBV27; J gene: TRBJ1-1; clone size: -; D gene: TRBD1; CDR3 DNA: TGTGCCAGCAGTTCCTTCGGACAGGGGGCTTCGGCTTTCTTT; CDR3 protein: CASSSFGQGASAFF
CDR3 length: 17; V gene: TRBV11-2; J gene: TRBJ1-6; clone size: -; D gene: TRBD1; CDR3 DNA: TGTGCCAGCAGTTTAACACAGGGGAGCTCCTATAATTCACCCCTCCACTTT; CDR3 protein: CASSLTQGSSYNSPLHF
CDR3 length: 13; V gene: TRBV11-2; J gene: TRBJ2-5; clone size: once; D gene: TRBD1; CDR3 DNA: TGTGCCAGCAGCCTCAACCTACAGGGGGCCCAGTACTTC; CDR3 protein: CASSLNLQGAQYF